This T cell receptor beta chain derives from a study of blood T cells in healthy people across ages. Primers used in a second PCR of about 7 to 12 cycles were a sample-barcoded 5' primer and a J-beta primer mix. TCRdb re-called the 5' RACE reads through MiXCR, storing one row per CDR3 protein. In the table there are some 760,000 distinct CDR3 sequences, 20% to 30% of which are singletons. These same records also appear under a second study, on T cells of mothers and their children. That paper states: In related and unrelated pairs alike, thymic selection shapes TCR recombination output, with inherited differences minor.

The specimen sequenced was blood. This sequence was found in a boy aged 5-17 years in good health.

CDR3 amino acids: CASSPDSFTDTQYF. CDR3 nucleotide sequence: TGCGCCAGCAGCCCGGACTCTTTCACAGATACGCAGTATTTT. The rearrangement uses TRBV4-3 and TRBJ2-3, with D tentatively TRBD2 (5 bases). CDR1 is LGHNA and CDR2 is YSLEER in the germline V gene. The CDR3 consists of 14 residues. Trimming took 4 bases from V and 2 from J, leaving 10 bases between them.